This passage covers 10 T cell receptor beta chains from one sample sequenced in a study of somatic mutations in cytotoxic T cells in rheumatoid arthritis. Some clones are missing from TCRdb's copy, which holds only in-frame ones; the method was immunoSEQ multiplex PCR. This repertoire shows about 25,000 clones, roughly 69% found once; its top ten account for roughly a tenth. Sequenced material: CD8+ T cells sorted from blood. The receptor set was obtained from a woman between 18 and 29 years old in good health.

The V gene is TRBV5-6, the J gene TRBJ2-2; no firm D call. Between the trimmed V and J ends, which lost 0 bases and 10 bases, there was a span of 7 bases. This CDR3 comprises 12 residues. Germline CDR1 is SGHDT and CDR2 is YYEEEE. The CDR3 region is CASSLGYEELFF. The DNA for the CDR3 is TGTGCCAGCAGCTTGGGGTACGAGGAGCTGTTTTTT.

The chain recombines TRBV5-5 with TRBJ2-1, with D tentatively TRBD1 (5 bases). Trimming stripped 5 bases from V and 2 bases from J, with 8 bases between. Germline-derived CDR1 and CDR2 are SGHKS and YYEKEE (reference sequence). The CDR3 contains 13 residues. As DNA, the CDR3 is TGTGCCAGCAGTCAGGGTACCTACAATGAGCAGTTCTTC. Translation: CASSQGTYNEQFF.

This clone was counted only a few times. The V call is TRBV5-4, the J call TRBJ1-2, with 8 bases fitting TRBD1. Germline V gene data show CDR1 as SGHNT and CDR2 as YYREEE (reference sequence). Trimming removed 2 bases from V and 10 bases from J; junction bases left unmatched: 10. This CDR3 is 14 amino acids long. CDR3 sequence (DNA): TGTGCCAGCAGCTTTGCAGGGGGCCTTAACTTCTACACCTTC. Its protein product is CASSFAGGLNFYTF. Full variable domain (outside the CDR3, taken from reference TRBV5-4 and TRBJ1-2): ETGVTQSPTHLIKTRGQQVTLRCSSQSGHNTVSWYQQALGQGPQFIFQYYREEENGRGNFPPRFSGLQFPNYSSELNVNALELDDSALYLCASSFAGGLNFYTFGSGTRLTVV.

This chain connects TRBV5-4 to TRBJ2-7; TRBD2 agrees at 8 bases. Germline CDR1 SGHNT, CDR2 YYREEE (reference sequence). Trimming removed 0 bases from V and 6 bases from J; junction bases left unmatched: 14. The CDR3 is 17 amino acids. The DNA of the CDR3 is TGTGCCAGCAGCTTGGGGTGGTTAGCGGGAAGTGTCGGCGAGCAGTACTTC. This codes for CASSLGWLAGSVGEQYF.

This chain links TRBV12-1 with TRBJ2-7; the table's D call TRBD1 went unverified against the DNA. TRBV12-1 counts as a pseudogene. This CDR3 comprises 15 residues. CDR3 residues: CASSSKTVNSYEQYV. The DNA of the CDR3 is TGTGCCAGCAGCTCCAAGACAGTTAACAGCTACGAGCAGTACGTC.

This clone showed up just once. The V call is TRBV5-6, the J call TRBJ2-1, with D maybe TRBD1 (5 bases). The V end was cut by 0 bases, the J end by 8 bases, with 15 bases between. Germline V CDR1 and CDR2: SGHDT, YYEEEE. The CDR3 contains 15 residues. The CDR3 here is CASSLAARGLDEQFF. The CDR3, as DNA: TGTGCCAGCAGCTTGGCGGCTAGGGGCCTGGATGAGCAGTTCTTC.

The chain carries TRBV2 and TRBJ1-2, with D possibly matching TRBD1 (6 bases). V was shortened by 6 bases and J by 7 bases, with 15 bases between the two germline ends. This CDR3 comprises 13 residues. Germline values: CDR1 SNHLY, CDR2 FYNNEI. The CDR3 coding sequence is TGTGCCAGCAGCCCCCAGGGGTTCTCTGGCTACACCTTC. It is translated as CASSPQGFSGYTF.

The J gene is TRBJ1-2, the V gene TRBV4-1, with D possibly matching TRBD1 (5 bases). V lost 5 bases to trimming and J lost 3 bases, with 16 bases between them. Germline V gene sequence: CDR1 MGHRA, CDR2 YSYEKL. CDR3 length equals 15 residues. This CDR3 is CASSWGQGGDYGYTF. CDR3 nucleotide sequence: TGCGCCAGCAGCTGGGGCCAGGGCGGGGACTATGGCTACACCTTC.

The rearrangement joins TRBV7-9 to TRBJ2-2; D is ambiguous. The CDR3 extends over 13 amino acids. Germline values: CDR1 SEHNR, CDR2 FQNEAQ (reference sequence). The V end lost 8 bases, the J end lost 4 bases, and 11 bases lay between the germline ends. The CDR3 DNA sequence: TGTGCCAGCCGTGCCGGGTCCACCGGGGAGCTGTTTTTT. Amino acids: CASRAGSTGELFF.

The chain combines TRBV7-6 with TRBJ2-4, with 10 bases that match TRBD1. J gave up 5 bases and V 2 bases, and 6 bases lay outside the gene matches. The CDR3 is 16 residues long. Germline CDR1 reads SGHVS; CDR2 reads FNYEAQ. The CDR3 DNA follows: TGTGCCAGCAGCTTATTACCGGGACAGGGGCAAAACATTCAGTACTTC. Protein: CASSLLPGQGQNIQYF.